This record covers a single T cell receptor (beta chain). This specimen comes from a study of shared clonotypes between healthy human individuals. Study-level background: The study used three CD4 naive, three CD4 memory, two CD8 naive and one CD8 memory plate per donor.

The CDR3 consists of 14 residues. The V and J ends lost 0 bases and 5 bases, in that order; junction bases with no gene match: 5. The germline CDR1 and CDR2 sequences are SGHRS and YFSETQ. An even split of each subset's genomic DNA across several immunoSEQ plates was performed. Clones were read by immunoSEQ multiplex PCR, and TCRdb kept only the in-frame ones, dropping some. The data contain about 2.4 million clones, 93% of them singletons. The V call is TRBV5-1, the J call TRBJ2-7, with 7 nucleotides matching TRBD1. The sequence was collected from a man aged 18 to 35 in good health. Some clones in this sample may be carry-over from other donors' samples. Sample: naive CD4+ T cells from PBMCs. Described subset: CD45RA+ positively selected. The CDR3, as DNA: TGCGCCAGCAGCTTGGAACAGGGGAAAAACGAGCAGTACTTC. This encodes CASSLEQGKNEQYF.